This TCR beta chain is drawn from a study of T-cell memory formation after mild COVID-19. About the research overall: Among the donors, TCR clusters were largely specific to each donor. Whole-study findings and limits: What remained unconfirmed was the SARS-CoV-2 specificity of second-wave clones peaking on day 37. Contracting clones, day 15 to 85, had balanced CD4/CD8, and later expanders favored CD4+.

With constant-segment primers, 5'RACE yielded cDNA libraries of TCR alpha and TCR beta that carried sample barcodes and UMIs. TCRdb reprocessed the 5' RACE reads via MiXCR and lists one record per CDR3 protein. The data hold roughly 450,000 distinct CDR3 sequences, with around a sixth observed a single time. CDR1 and CDR2 (germline): SGHRS, YFSETQ. The length of the CDR3 is 14 residues. V shed 0 bases and J shed 2 bases, with 7 bases lying between them. The table lists this clonotype with a few counts. The antigen remains unidentified. The chain joins TRBV5-1 to TRBJ2-3, with D maybe TRBD2 (5 bases). This TCR derives from an adult woman who had mild COVID-19 (a few samples of this study predate the infection). Cell type and time point are not known. Sequencing was carried out using PBMCs or a T cell subset sorted from them (not recorded which). Here the CDR3 DNA reads TGCGCCAGCAGCTTGGGGACTTTCACAGATACGCAGTATTTT. Its protein product is CASSLGTFTDTQYF.